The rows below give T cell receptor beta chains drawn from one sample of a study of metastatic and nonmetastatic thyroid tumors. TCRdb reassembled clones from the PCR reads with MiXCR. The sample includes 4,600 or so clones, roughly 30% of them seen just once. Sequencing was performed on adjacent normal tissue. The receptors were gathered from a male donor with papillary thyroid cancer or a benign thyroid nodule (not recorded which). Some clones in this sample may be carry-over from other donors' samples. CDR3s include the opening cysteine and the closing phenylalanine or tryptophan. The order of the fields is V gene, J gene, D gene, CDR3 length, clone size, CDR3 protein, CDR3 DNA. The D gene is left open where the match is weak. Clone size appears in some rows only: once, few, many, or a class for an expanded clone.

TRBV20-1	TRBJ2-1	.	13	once	CSGGTANYNEQFF	TGCAGTGGCGGGACTGCAAACTACAATGAGCAGTTCTTC
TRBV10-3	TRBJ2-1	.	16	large	CAISPDSQRPYNEQFF	TGTGCCATCAGCCCAGACTCTCAGAGACCCTACAATGAGCAGTTCTTC
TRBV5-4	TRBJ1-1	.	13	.	CASSLDRVGEAFF	TGTGCCAGCAGCTTGGACAGGGTAGGTGAAGCTTTCTTT
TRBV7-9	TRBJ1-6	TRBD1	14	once	CASERGPGNSPLHF	TGTGCCAGCGAGAGGGGGCCGGGGAATTCACCCCTCCACTTT
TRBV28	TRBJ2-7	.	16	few	CASSHWAGNPSYEQYF	TGTGCCAGCAGCCACTGGGCCGGAAATCCCTCCTACGAGCAGTACTTC
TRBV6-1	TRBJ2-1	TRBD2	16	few	CASSEMTSGNYNEQFF	TGTGCCAGCAGTGAAATGACTAGCGGGAACTACAATGAGCAGTTCTTC
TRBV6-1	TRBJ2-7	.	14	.	CASRLGRVHYEQYF	TGTGCCAGCAGACTAGGCCGGGTGCACTACGAGCAGTACTTC
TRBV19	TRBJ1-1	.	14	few	CASRMRELNTEAFF	TGTGCCAGTCGGATGAGAGAGTTAAACACTGAAGCTTTCTTT
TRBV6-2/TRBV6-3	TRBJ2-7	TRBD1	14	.	CASSPGTGNYEQYF	TGTGCCAGCAGCCCCGGGACAGGGAACTACGAGCAGTACTTC
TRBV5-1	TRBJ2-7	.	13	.	CASSGTTSYEQYF	TGCGCCAGCAGTGGCACGACGTCCTACGAGCAGTACTTC
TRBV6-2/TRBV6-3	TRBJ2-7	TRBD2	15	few	CASSYFTSGSYEQYF	TGCGCCAGCAGTTATTTCACTAGCGGGAGCTACGAGCAGTACTTC
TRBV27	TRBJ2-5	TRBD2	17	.	CASSLAGRAGGGETQYF	TGTGCCAGCAGTTTAGCCGGCAGAGCGGGGGGTGGAGAGACCCAGTACTTC
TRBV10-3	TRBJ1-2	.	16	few	CAILRAGLLGDYGYTF	TGTGCCATCCTTCGGGCAGGTCTTTTAGGTGACTATGGCTACACCTTC
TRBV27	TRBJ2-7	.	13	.	CASSSDLRYEQYF	TGTGCCAGCAGCTCGGATCTTCGCTACGAGCAGTACTTC
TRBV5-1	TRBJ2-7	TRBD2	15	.	CASSSIAGSSYEQYF	TGCGCCAGCAGTTCGATAGCGGGCAGCTCCTACGAGCAGTACTTC
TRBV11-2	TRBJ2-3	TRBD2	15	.	CASSLGLVLPDTQYF	TGTGCCAGCAGCCTGGGACTAGTTCTTCCAGATACGCAGTATTTT
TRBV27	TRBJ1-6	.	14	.	CASSLFPGNSPLHF	TGTGCCAGCAGTTTATTTCCGGGGAATTCACCCCTCCACTTT
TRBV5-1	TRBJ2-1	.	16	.	CASSPGSWGSYNEQFF	TGCGCCAGCAGCCCTGGTTCGTGGGGCTCCTACAATGAGCAGTTCTTC
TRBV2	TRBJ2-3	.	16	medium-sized	CASSVTNPVPPDTQYF	TGTGCCAGCAGTGTCACAAATCCGGTTCCCCCAGATACGCAGTATTTT
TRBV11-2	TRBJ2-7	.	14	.	CASSYVQGGYEQYF	TGTGCCAGCAGCTATGTTCAGGGAGGCTACGAGCAGTACTTC
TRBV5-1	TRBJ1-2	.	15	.	CASSLDGSGRYGYTF	TGCGCCAGCAGCTTGGACGGGAGTGGGAGATATGGCTACACCTTC
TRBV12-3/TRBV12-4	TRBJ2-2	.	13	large	CASTLRQTGELFF	TGTGCCAGCACCCTCCGACAAACCGGGGAGCTGTTTTTT
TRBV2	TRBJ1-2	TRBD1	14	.	CASSVGRGPHGYTF	TGTGCCAGCAGTGTTGGCAGGGGGCCGCATGGCTACACCTTC
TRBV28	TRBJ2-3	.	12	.	CASSLSADTQYF	TGTGCCAGCAGTTTATCGGCAGATACGCAGTATTTT
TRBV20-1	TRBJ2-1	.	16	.	CSARSLTLWTNNEQFF	TGCAGTGCTAGATCCTTAACTTTATGGACCAACAATGAGCAGTTCTTC
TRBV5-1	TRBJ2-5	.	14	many	CASSLEDGQETQYF	TGCGCCAGCAGCTTGGAGGACGGCCAAGAGACCCAGTACTTC
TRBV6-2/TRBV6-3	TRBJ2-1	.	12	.	CASSYLGNEQFF	TGTGCCAGCAGTTACCTGGGCAATGAGCAGTTCTTC
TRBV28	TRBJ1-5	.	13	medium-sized	CASFARNNQPQHF	TGTGCCAGTTTTGCACGGAACAATCAGCCCCAGCATTTT
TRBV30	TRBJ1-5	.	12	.	CAWTEDGQPQHF	TGTGCCTGGACGGAGGACGGACAGCCCCAGCATTTT
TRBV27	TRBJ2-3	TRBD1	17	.	CASSFTRTGKFTDTQYF	TGTGCCAGCAGTTTTACCCGGACAGGGAAATTCACAGATACGCAGTATTTT
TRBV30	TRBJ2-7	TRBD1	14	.	CAWSVSGTAYEQYF	TGTGCCTGGAGTGTTTCCGGGACAGCCTACGAGCAGTACTTC
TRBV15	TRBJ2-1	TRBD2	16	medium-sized	CATSRMTSGRSNEQFF	TGTGCCACCAGCAGGATGACTAGCGGGAGATCGAATGAGCAGTTCTTC
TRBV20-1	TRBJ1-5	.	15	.	CSASRGGASNQPQHF	TGCAGTGCTAGCCGGGGGGGGGCGAGCAATCAGCCCCAGCATTTT
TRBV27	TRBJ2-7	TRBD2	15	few	CASSSGTSGRDEQYF	TGTGCCAGCAGTTCCGGGACTAGCGGGAGGGACGAGCAGTACTTC
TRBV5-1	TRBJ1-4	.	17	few	CASSLTGNPATNEKLFF	TGCGCCAGCAGCTTGACAGGGAACCCAGCAACTAATGAAAAACTGTTTTTT
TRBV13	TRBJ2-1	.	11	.	CASILGQGQFF	TGTGCTAGCATCTTAGGGCAGGGGCAGTTCTTC